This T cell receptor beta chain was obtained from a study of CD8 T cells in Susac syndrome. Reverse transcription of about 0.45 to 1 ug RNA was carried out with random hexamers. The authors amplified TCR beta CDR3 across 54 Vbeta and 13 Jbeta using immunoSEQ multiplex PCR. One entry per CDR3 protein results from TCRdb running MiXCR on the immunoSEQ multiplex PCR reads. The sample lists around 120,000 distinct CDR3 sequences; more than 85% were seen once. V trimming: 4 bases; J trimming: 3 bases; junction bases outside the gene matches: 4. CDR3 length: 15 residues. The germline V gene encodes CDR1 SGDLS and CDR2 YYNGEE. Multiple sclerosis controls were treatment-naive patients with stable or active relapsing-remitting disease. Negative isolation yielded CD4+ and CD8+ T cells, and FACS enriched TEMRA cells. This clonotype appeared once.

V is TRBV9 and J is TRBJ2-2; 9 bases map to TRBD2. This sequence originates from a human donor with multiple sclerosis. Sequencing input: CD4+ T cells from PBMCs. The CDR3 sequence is CASSLLAGDTGELFF. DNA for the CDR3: TGTGCCAGCAGCTTATTAGCGGGGGACACCGGGGAGCTGTTTTTT.